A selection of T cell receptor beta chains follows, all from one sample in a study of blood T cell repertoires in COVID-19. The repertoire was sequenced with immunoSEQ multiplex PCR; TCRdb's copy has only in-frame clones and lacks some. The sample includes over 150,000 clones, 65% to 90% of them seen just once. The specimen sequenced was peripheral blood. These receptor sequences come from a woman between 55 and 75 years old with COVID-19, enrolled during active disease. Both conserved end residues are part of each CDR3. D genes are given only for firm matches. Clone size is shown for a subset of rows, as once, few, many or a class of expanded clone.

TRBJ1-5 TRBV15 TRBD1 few TGTGCCACCAGCAGAGATCATGGACAGGGGGCCCGGCAGCCCCAGCATTTT CATSRDHGQGARQPQHF
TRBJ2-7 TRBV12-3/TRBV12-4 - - TGTGCCAGCAGTTTCAGGCAGTCCTACGAGCAGTACTTC CASSFRQSYEQYF
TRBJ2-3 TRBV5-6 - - TGTGCCAGCAGCTTGAGAGGAGTTGATACGCAGTATTTT CASSLRGVDTQYF
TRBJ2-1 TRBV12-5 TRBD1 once TGTGCTAGTGGTAACCCGGGACAGGGGTCGAGTGAGCAGTTCTTC CASGNPGQGSSEQFF
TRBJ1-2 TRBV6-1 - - TGTGCCAGCAGTGAATCCAGGGACTATGGCTACACCTTC CASSESRDYGYTF
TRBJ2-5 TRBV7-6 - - TGTGCCAGCAGCAACCGACAAGCCGAGAATTGGGCCCAGTACTTC CASSNRQAENWAQYF
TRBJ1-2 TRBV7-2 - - TGTGCCAGCAGCACCCGTACAGGGAAAGATGGCTACACCTTC CASSTRTGKDGYTF
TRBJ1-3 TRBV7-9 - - TGTGCCAGCAGCTTAGCGCGGGGGCCGAGCTCTGGAAACACCATATATTTT CASSLARGPSSGNTIYF
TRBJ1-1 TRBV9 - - TGTGCCAGCAGCGTGCTGGGAGACACTGAAGCTTTCTTT CASSVLGDTEAFF
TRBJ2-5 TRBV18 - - TGTGCCAGCTCACCAGAAAGTTTGCGGCTAGGGACCCAGTACTTC CASSPESLRLGTQYF
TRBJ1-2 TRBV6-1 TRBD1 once TGTGCCAGCAGTGAAAGACAGGGGACCAACTATGGCTACACCTTC CASSERQGTNYGYTF
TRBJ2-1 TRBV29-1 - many TGCAGCCTTATTTCTGTCAATGAGCAGTTCTTC CSLISVNEQFF
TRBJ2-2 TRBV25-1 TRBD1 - TGTGCCAGCAGTGATGGGACAGGGGTAATCGGGGAGCTGTTTTTT CASSDGTGVIGELFF
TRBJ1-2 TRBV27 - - TGTGCCAGCAGTTCAGGGGATACCTATGGCTACACCTTC CASSSGDTYGYTF
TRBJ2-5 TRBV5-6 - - TGTGCCAGCAGCTTGGACTTCCAAGAGACCCAGTACTTC CASSLDFQETQYF
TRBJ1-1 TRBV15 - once TGTGCCACCAGCAGACCCGTGGGGGGGAACACTGAAGCTTTCTTT CATSRPVGGNTEAFF
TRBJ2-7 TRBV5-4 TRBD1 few TGTGCCAGCAGCTTGGCGGGGACAGGCACCTACGAGCAGTACTTC CASSLAGTGTYEQYF
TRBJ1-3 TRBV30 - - TGTGCCTGGAGTCAGCCTGCAGGATACCGAAACACCATATATTTT CAWSQPAGYRNTIYF
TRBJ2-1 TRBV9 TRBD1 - TGTGCCAGCAGCCTAGCCGGGACAGGGTACAATGAGCAGTTCTTC CASSLAGTGYNEQFF
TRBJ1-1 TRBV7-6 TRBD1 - TGTGCCAGCACCAGGCCCGGGACAGGAGACACTGAAGCTTTCTTT CASTRPGTGDTEAFF
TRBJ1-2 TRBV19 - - TGTGCCAGTAGTATAGCGTTCTCCTATGGCTACACCTTC CASSIAFSYGYTF
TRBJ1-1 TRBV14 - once TGTGCCAGCAGCCAAGTAACGCGCGCTGAAGCTTTCTTT CASSQVTRAEAFF
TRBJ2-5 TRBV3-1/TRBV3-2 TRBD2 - TGTGCCAGCAGCCAACCCCGACTAGCGGGACAAGAGACCCAGTACTTC CASSQPRLAGQETQYF
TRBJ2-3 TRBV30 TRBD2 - TGTGCCTGGAGTGTAGGGCTAGCGGGGGGCACAGATACGCAGTATTTT CAWSVGLAGGTDTQYF
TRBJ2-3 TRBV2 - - TGTGCCAGCAGTCCCGGGACTGCCAACACAGATACGCAGTATTTT CASSPGTANTDTQYF
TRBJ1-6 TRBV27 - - TGTGCCACCTCCTGGGCATCCGGGGGAAGGAATTCACCCCTCCACTTT CATSWASGGRNSPLHF
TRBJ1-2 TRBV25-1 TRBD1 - TGTGCCAGCAGATCGACAGGGGCGGGGTATGGCTACACCTTC CASRSTGAGYGYTF
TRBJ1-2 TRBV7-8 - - TGTGCCAGCGGGGAGCAGTGGAACTATGGCTACACCTTC CASGEQWNYGYTF
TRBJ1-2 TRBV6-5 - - TGTGCCAGCAGTTACCGGAACTATGGCTACACCTTC CASSYRNYGYTF
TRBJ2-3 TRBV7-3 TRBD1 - TGTGCCAGCAGCCCCGAACCGTACAGGGGCGGCACAGATACGCAGTATTTT CASSPEPYRGGTDTQYF
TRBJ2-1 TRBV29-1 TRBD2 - TGCAGCGGGACTAGCGGGGAAGGGATCGGATTGTTCTTC CSGTSGEGIGLFF
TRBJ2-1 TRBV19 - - TGTGCCAGTAGTATAGTCTCAGGGACGGGGGACAATGAGCAGTTCTTC CASSIVSGTGDNEQFF
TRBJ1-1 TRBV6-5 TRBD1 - TGTGCCAGCAGCCAACAGGGGGCTAGGTCTGAAGCTTTCTTT CASSQQGARSEAFF
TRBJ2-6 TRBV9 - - TGTGCCAGCAGCCCCCAGATGTCTGGGGCCAACGTCCTGACTTTC CASSPQMSGANVLTF
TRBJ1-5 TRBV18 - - TGTGCCAGCTCACCACCGGCGGTTAGCAATCAGCCCCAGCATTTT CASSPPAVSNQPQHF
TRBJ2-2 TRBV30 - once TGTGCCTGGAGTGTCGCGGGTAACACCGGGGAGCTGTTTTTT CAWSVAGNTGELFF
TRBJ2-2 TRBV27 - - TGTGCCAGCAGTTTATTGGTCGGGGTACGGAACGCCGGGGAGCTGTTTTTT CASSLLVGVRNAGELFF
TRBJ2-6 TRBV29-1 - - TGCAGCGTTGATGCGGGTGGGGCCAACGTCCTGACTTTC CSVDAGGANVLTF
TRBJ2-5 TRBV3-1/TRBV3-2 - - TGTGCCAGCAGCCATTCGGGTCTCGAGACCCAGTACTTC CASSHSGLETQYF
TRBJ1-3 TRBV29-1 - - TGCAGCGTTGATGGACAGGGAAACACCATATATTTT CSVDGQGNTIYF
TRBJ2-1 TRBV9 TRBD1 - TGTGCCAGCAGCGTCCGGGACAGGGCGTACAATGAGCAGTTCTTC CASSVRDRAYNEQFF